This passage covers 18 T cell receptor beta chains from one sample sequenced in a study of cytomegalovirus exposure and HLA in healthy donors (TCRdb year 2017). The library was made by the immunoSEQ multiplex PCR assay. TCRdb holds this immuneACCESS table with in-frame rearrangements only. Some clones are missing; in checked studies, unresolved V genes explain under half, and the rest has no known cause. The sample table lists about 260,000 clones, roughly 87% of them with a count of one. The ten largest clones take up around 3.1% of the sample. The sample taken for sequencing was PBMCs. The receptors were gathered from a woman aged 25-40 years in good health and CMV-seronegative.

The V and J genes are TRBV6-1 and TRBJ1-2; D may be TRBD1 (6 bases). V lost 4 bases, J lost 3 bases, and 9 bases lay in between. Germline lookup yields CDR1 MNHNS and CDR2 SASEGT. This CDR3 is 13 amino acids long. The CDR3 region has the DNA TGTGCCAGCAGTGCAACAGGGTACTATGGCTACACCTTC. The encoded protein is CASSATGYYGYTF.

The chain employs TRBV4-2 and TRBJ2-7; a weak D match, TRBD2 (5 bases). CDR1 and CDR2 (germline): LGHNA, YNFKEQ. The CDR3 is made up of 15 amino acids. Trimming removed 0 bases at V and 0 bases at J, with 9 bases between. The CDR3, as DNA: TGTGCCAGCAGCCAAGATTCGGGATTCTCCTACGAGCAGTACTTC. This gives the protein CASSQDSGFSYEQYF.

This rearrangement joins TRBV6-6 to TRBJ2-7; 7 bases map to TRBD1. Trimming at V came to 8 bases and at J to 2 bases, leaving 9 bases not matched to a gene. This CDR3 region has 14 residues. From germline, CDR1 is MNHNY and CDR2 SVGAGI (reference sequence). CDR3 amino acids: CASFGQAPTYEQYF. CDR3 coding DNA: TGTGCCAGCTTTGGACAGGCCCCCACCTACGAGCAGTACTTC.

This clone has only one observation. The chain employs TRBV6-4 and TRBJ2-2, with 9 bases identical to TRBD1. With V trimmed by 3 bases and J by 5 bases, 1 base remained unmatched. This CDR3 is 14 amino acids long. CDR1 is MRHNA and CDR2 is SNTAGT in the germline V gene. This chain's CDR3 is CASSDGTGTGELFF. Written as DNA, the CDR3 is TGTGCCAGCAGTGATGGGACAGGGACCGGGGAGCTGTTTTTT.

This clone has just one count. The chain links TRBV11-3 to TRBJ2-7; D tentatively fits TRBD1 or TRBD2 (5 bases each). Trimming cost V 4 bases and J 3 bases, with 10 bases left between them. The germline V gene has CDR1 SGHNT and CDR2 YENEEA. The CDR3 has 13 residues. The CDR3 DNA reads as TGTGCCAGCAGCTCCGGGGACGTCTACGAGCAGTACTTC. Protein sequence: CASSSGDVYEQYF.

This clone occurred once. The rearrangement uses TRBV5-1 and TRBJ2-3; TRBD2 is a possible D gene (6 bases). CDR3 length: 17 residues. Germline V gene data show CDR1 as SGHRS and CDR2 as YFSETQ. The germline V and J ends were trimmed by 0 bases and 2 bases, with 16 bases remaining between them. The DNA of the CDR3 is TGCGCCAGCAGCTTGGTAGCGGCAGGGTCTCCCACAGATACGCAGTATTTT. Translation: CASSLVAAGSPTDTQYF.

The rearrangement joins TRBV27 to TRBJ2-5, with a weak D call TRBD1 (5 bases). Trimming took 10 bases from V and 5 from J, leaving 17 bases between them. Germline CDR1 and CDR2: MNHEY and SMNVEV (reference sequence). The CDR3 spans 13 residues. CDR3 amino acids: CATRRAGLETQYF. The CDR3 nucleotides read TGTGCCACTAGACGGGCAGGGCTGGAGACCCAGTACTTC.

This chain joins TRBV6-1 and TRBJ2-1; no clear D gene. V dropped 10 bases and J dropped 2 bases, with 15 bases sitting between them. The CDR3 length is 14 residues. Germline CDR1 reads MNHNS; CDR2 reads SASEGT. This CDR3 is CATIHTVAYNEQFF. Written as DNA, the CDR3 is TGTGCCACTATCCACACGGTCGCCTACAATGAGCAGTTCTTC.

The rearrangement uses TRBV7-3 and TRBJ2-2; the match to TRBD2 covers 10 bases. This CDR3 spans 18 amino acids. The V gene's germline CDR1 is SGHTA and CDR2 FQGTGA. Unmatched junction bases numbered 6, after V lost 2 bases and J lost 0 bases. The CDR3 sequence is CASSLDSGRPPNTGELFF. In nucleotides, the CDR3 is TGTGCCAGCAGCTTAGATAGCGGGAGGCCCCCGAACACCGGGGAGCTGTTTTTT.

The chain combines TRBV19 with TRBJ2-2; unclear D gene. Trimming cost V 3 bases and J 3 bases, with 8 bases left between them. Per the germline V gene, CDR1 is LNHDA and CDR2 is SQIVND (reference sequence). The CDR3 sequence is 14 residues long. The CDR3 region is CASSIGRYTGELFF. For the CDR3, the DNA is TGTGCCAGTAGTATCGGAAGATACACCGGGGAGCTGTTTTTT.

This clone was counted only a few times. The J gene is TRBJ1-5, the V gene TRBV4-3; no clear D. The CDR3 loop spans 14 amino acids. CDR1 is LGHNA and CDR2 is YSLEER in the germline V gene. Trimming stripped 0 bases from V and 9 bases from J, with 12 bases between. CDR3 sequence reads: CASSQDGSTLPQHF. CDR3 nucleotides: TGCGCCAGCAGCCAAGATGGGTCCACTCTGCCCCAGCATTTT.

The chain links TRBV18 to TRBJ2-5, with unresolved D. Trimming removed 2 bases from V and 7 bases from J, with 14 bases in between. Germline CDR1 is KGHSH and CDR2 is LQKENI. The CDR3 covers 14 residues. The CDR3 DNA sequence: TGTGCCAGCTCACCAGGGCGGCAGGCGGCGACCCAGTACTTC. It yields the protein CASSPGRQAATQYF.

In nucleotides, the CDR3 is TGTGCCAGCAGCCAAGGGGCGGGAGTACTTGAAGAGCAGTACTTC. It encodes CASSQGAGVLEEQYF. V and J are TRBV4-2 and TRBJ2-7, with TRBD2 matching over 7 bases. The CDR3 consists of 15 residues. Unmatched junction bases numbered 10, after V lost 1 base and J lost 7 bases. Germline CDR1 reads LGHNA; CDR2 reads YNFKEQ.

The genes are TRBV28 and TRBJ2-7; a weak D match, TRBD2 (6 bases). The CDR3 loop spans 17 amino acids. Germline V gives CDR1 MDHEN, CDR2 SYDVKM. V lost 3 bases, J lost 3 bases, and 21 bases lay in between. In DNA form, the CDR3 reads TGTGCCAGCAGTTTGCCAAGTGCCGGGACGGGGGTCTACGAGCAGTACTTC. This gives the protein CASSLPSAGTGVYEQYF. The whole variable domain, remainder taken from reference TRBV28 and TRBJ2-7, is DVKVTQSSRYLVKRTGEKVFLECVQDMDHENMFWYRQDPGLGLRLIYFSYDVKMKEKGDIPEGYSVSREKKERFSLILESASTNQTSMYLCASSLPSAGTGVYEQYFGPGTRLTVT.

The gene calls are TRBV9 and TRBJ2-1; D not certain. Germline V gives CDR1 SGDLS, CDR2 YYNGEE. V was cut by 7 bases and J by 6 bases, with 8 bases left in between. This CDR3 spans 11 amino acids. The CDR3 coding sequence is TGTGCCAGCGCGCTACCCAATGAGCAGTTCTTC. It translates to CASALPNEQFF.

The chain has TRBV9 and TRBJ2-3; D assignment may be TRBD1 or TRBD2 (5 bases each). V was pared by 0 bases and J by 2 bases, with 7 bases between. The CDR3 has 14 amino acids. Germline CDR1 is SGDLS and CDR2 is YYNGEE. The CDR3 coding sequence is TGTGCCAGCAGCGTAGGGGGGACCACAGATACGCAGTATTTT. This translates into CASSVGGTTDTQYF.

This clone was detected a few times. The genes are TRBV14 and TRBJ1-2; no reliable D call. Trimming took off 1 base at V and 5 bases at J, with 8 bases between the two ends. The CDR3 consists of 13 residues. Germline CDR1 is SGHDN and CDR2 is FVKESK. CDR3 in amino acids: CASSQGTYYGYTF. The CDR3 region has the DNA TGTGCCAGCAGCCAAGGGACGTATTATGGCTACACCTTC.

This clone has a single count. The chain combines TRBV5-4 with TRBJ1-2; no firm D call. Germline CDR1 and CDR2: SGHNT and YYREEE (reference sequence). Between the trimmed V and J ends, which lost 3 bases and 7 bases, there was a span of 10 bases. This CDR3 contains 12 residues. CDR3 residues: CASSYRSFGYTF. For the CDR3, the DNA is TGTGCCAGCAGCTACAGATCGTTTGGCTACACCTTC.